This is a list of T cell receptor beta chains from one sample in a study of CD4 T cells in relation to SARS-CoV-2 and coronaviruses. Clones were sequenced by immunoSEQ multiplex PCR, and TCRdb holds only the in-frame ones, with some missing. The data show 17,000 or so clones, with 70% to 80% seen just once and 15% to 18% held by the top ten. Which antigens these TCRs recognize remains unknown. Sequences were obtained from CD4+ T cells from PBMCs, cultured in vitro. The receptors derive from a human donor in good health. CDR3s include the opening cysteine and the closing phenylalanine or tryptophan. A D gene is named only where the DNA matches it firmly. A row's size may be missing; if present it is once, few, many or a size class.

v_gene	d_gene	j_gene	abundance	CDR3nt	CDR3aa
TRBV25-1	.	TRBJ2-7	.	TGTGCCAGCGCTGTATACTACGAGCAGTACTTC	CASAVYYEQYF
TRBV9	.	TRBJ2-1	.	TGTGCCAGCAGCGTAGGGGCAGGGACGAATGAGCAGTTCTTC	CASSVGAGTNEQFF
TRBV7-9	.	TRBJ1-4	.	TGTGCCAGCAGCTTAGGGGTAGGGGACAAACTGTTTTTT	CASSLGVGDKLFF
TRBV2	TRBD2	TRBJ2-4	.	TGTGCCAGCAGTGAACGGAGGGAGGGCCCGTACATTCAGTACTTC	CASSERREGPYIQYF
TRBV19	.	TRBJ2-2	.	TGTGCCAGTAGTCAGGGTCGGGGGAACGGGGAGCTGTTTTTT	CASSQGRGNGELFF
TRBV2	TRBD2	TRBJ2-1	.	TGTGCCAGCAGTGCCCTAGCGGGAGGGTCCTACAATGAGCAGTTCTTC	CASSALAGGSYNEQFF
TRBV11-1	.	TRBJ2-3	.	TGTGCCAGCAGCTTGCAGGGGCGGGCAGATACGCAGTATTTT	CASSLQGRADTQYF
TRBV20-1	.	TRBJ2-7	.	TGCAGTGGTAGGGAAGAACACGAGCAGTACTTC	CSGREEHEQYF
TRBV3-1/TRBV3-2	.	TRBJ2-5	.	TGTGCCAGCAGCCAAGGATGGGGCAGAGGCTCTCAAGAGACCCAGTACTTC	CASSQGWGRGSQETQYF
TRBV6-1	.	TRBJ1-1	.	TGTGCCAGCAGTGAAATTTTAAGGAACACTGAAGCTTTCTTT	CASSEILRNTEAFF
TRBV10-1	.	TRBJ2-7	.	TGCGCCAGCAGCTTAGACAGCTCCTACGAGCAGTACTTC	CASSLDSSYEQYF
TRBV10-3	TRBD2	TRBJ2-7	few	TGTGCCATCAGACCTAGCGGGGCGCCCTCCTACGAGCAGTACTTC	CAIRPSGAPSYEQYF
TRBV5-1	.	TRBJ2-4	.	TGCGCCCCCCGTGTGGGAGAGGGGGCCAAAAACATTCAGTACTTC	CAPRVGEGAKNIQYF
TRBV6-2/TRBV6-3	TRBD2	TRBJ2-2	once	TGTGCCAGCAGTGGGAGACTAGCGGCGCCGCGGACCGGGGAGCTGTTTTTT	CASSGRLAAPRTGELFF
TRBV30	.	TRBJ1-2	few	TGTGCCTGGAGTGTACGATATGGCTACACCTTC	CAWSVRYGYTF
TRBV6-5	.	TRBJ2-7	.	TGTGCCAGCAGTTACGGGGGACGGATCTACGAGCAGTACTTC	CASSYGGRIYEQYF
TRBV27	TRBD2	TRBJ2-3	.	TGTGCCAGCAGTTCTCCGGGACTAGAACTTTATACGCAGTATTTT	CASSSPGLELYTQYF
TRBV2	.	TRBJ2-7	.	TGTGCCAGCACCTTGGATACCTACGAGCAGTACTTC	CASTLDTYEQYF
TRBV24-1	.	TRBJ2-7	.	TGTGCCACCAGTGAAACCCCGACAGGCGAGCAGTACTTC	CATSETPTGEQYF
TRBV29-1	.	TRBJ2-7	.	TGCAGCGTTGTTACAGCGACATCCTACGAGCAGTACTTC	CSVVTATSYEQYF
TRBV9	TRBD2	TRBJ2-3	.	TGTGCCAGCAGCGTAGCGGCTAGCGGGAGGACAGATACGCAGTATTTT	CASSVAASGRTDTQYF
TRBV5-6	TRBD1	TRBJ2-7	.	TGTGCCAGCAGTAACCGGGACAGGGGCGTTCTCGAGCAGTACTTC	CASSNRDRGVLEQYF
TRBV30	.	TRBJ2-2	.	TGTGCCTGGAGTTCAGGGGATCCCGGGGAGCTGTTTTTT	CAWSSGDPGELFF
TRBV5-1	.	TRBJ1-4	few	TGCGCCAGCAGCTTGGGAGGGGCACATTTTAATGAAAAACTGTTTTTT	CASSLGGAHFNEKLFF
TRBV18	.	TRBJ2-7	.	TGTGCCAGCTCCCCCACTCCGACAGGCGCCTACGAGCAGTACTTC	CASSPTPTGAYEQYF
TRBV19	TRBD1	TRBJ1-1	.	TGTGCCAGTACTACAGGGGGGACGGGGTCGGGAGCTTTCTTT	CASTTGGTGSGAFF
TRBV7-9	.	TRBJ1-1	few	TGTGCCAGCAGCTTAAATCTGGCAGGCACTGAAGCTTTCTTT	CASSLNLAGTEAFF
TRBV30	.	TRBJ2-7	.	TGTGCCTGGAGAGTAAAGGGGGCCTACGAGCAGTACTTC	CAWRVKGAYEQYF
TRBV11-2	TRBD1	TRBJ1-1	.	TGTGCCAGCAGCTTAGACACAGGGGTTGTCACTGAAGCTTTCTTT	CASSLDTGVVTEAFF
TRBV5-4	.	TRBJ1-2	.	TGTGCCAGCAGCTTGCTCGGGGGACATGGACGCTATGGCTACACCTTC	CASSLLGGHGRYGYTF
TRBV7-3	TRBD1	TRBJ1-6	.	TGTGCCAGCAGCCCGGGACAGGAGTCCTCACCCCTCCACTTT	CASSPGQESSPLHF
TRBV30	.	TRBJ1-3	.	TGTGCCTGGAGTGTACGGATAGGGGGCTCTGGAAACACCATATATTTT	CAWSVRIGGSGNTIYF
TRBV7-8	.	TRBJ1-2	.	TGTGCCAGCAGCTTAGATCTAAGGGACTATGGCTACACCTTC	CASSLDLRDYGYTF
TRBV5-1	.	TRBJ2-3	.	TGCGCCAGCAGCTTACGAAGCACAGATACGCAGTATTTT	CASSLRSTDTQYF
TRBV7-2	TRBD2	TRBJ2-7	.	TGTGCCAGCAGCCTTAGCGGGAGGGCCTACGAGCAGTACTTC	CASSLSGRAYEQYF
TRBV27	TRBD2	TRBJ2-1	.	TGTGCCAGCAGTTTCGGACTAGCGGGGTACAGTGAGCAGTTCTTC	CASSFGLAGYSEQFF
TRBV18	.	TRBJ1-5	few	TGTGCCAGCTCACCGGGCAGCAATCAGCCCCAGCATTTT	CASSPGSNQPQHF
TRBV19	.	TRBJ1-5	.	TGTGCCAGTAGTATTGGAGGGGGGGGCATCCATCAGCCCCAGCATTTT	CASSIGGGGIHQPQHF
TRBV15	TRBD1	TRBJ2-2	.	TGTGCCACCAGCAGTGGACAGGGCTATACCGGGGAGCTGTTTTTT	CATSSGQGYTGELFF
TRBV5-1	.	TRBJ1-1	.	TGCGCCAGCAGCTCCCGGCTAGGGAGCATGAACACTGAAGCTTTCTTT	CASSSRLGSMNTEAFF
TRBV7-9	TRBD1	TRBJ1-1	.	TGTGCCAGCAGCCCAGGGGGGGAGGGGTGGGCTTTCTTT	CASSPGGEGWAFF
TRBV6-6	.	TRBJ1-4	few	TGTGCCAGCGAACAGGTCCTGGGGGAAAAACTGTTTTTT	CASEQVLGEKLFF
TRBV6-1	.	TRBJ2-4	.	TGTGCCAGCAGTGTGGACAGAACCTTAGCCAAAAACATTCAGTACTTC	CASSVDRTLAKNIQYF